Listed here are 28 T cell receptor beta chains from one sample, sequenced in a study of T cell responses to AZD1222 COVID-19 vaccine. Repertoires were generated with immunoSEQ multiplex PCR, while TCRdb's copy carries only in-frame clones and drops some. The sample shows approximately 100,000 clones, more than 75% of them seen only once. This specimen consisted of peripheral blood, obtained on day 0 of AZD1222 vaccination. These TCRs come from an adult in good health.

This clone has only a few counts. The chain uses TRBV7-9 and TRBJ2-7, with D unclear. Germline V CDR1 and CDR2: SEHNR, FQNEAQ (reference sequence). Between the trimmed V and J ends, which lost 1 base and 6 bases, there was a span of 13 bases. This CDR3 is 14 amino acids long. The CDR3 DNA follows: TGTGCCAGCAGCTTAGAACAGTTTAGGAGCGAGCAGTACTTC. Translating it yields CASSLEQFRSEQYF.

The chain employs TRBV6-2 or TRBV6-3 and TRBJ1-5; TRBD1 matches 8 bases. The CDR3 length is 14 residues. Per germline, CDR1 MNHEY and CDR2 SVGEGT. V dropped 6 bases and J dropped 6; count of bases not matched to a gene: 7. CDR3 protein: CASSQTGGGQPQHF. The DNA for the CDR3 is TGTGCCAGCAGCCAAACAGGGGGAGGTCAGCCCCAGCATTTT.

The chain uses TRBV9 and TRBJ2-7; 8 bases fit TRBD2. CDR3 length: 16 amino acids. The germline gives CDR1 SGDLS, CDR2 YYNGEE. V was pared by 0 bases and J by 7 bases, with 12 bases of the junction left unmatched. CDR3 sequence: CASSVESLAGLGEQYF. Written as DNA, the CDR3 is TGTGCCAGCAGCGTAGAAAGCCTAGCGGGCTTGGGGGAGCAGTACTTC.

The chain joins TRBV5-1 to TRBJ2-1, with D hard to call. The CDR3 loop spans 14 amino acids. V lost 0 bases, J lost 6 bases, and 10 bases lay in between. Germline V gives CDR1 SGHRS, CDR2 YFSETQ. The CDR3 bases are TGCGCCAGCAGCTTGGGCGCCTGGGGCAATGAGCAGTTCTTC. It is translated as CASSLGAWGNEQFF.

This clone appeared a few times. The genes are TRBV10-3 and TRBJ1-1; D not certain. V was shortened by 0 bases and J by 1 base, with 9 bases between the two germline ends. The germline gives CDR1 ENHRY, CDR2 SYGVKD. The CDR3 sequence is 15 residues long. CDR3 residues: CAISESILWNTEAFF. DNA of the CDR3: TGTGCCATCAGTGAGTCGATTTTGTGGAACACTGAAGCTTTCTTT.

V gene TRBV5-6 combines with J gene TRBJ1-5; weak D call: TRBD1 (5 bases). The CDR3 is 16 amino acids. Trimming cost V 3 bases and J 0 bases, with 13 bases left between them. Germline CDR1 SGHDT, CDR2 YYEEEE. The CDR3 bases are TGTGCCAGCAGCTACGGAGGGGCCTTTAGCAATCAGCCCCAGCATTTT. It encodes CASSYGGAFSNQPQHF.

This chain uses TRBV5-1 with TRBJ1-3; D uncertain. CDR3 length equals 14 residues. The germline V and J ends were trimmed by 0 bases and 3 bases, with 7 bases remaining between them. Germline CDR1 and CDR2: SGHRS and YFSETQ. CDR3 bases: TGCGCCAGCAGCTTGGACACTAGTGGAAACACCATATATTTT. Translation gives CASSLDTSGNTIYF.

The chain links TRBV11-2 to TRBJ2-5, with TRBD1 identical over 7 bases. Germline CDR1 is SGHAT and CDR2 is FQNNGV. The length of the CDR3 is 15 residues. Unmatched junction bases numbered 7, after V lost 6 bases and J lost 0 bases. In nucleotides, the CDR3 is TGTGCCAGCAGACGTGGGACAGCGTACCAAGAGACCCAGTACTTC. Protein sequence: CASRRGTAYQETQYF.

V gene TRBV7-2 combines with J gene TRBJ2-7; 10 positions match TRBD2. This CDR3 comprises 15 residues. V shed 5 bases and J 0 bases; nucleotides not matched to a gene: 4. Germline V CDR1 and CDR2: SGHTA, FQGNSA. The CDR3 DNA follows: TGTGCCAGCAGCCGGACTAGCGGCAGCTCCTACGAGCAGTACTTC. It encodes CASSRTSGSSYEQYF.

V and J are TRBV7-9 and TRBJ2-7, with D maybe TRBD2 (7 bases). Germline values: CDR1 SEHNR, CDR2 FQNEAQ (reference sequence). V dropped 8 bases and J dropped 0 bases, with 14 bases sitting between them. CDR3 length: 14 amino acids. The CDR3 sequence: CASSGGGSSYEQYF. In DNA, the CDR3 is TGTGCCAGCTCCGGGGGCGGGAGCTCCTACGAGCAGTACTTC. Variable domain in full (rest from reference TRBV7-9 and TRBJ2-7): DTGVSQNPRHKITKRGQNVTFRCDPISEHNRLYWYRQTLGQGPEFLTYFQNEAQLEKSRLLSDRFSAERPKGSFSTLEIQRTEQGDSAMYLCASSGGGSSYEQYFGPGTRLTVT.

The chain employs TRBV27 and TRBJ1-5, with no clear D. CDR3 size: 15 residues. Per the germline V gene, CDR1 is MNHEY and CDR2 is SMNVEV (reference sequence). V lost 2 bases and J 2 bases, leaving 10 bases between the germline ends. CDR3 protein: CASSLVSIGNQPQHF. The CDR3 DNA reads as TGTGCCAGCAGTTTAGTCAGTATTGGCAATCAGCCCCAGCATTTT.

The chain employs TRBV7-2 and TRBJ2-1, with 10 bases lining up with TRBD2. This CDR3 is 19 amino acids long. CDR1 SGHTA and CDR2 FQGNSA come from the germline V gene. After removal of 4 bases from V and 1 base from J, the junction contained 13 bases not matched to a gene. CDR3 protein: CASSYLAGGNLGSYNEQFF. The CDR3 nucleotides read TGTGCCAGCAGCTACTTAGCGGGAGGAAATCTTGGGTCCTACAATGAGCAGTTCTTC.

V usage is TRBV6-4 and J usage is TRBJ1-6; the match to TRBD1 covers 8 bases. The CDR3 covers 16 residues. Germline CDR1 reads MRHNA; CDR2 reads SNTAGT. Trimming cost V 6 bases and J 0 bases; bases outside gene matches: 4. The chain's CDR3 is CASSRQGSSYNSPLHF. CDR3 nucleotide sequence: TGTGCCAGCAGCCGACAGGGGAGCTCCTATAATTCACCCCTCCACTTT.

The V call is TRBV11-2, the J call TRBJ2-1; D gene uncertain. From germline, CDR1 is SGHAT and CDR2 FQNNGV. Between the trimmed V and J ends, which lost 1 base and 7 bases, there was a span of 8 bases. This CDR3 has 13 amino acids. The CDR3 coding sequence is TGTGCCAGCAGCTTAGTTGGGCAGAATGAGCAGTTCTTC. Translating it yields CASSLVGQNEQFF.

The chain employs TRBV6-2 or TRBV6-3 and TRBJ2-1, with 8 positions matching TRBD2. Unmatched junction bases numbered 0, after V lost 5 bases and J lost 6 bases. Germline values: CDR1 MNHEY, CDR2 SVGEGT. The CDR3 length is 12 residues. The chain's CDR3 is CASSRGGNEQFF. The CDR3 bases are TGTGCCAGCAGTCGGGGGGGCAATGAGCAGTTCTTC.

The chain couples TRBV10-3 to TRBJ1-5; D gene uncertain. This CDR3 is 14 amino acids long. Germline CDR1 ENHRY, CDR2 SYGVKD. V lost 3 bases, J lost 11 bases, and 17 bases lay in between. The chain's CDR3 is CAISDPTMFPAQHF. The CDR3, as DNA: TGTGCCATCAGTGACCCTACCATGTTTCCAGCCCAGCATTTT.

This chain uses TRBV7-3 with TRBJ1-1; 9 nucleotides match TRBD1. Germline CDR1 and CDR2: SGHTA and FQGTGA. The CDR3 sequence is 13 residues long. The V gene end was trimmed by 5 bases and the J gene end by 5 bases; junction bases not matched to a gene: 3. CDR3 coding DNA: TGTGCCAGCAGCCCACAGGGGGCAACTGAAGCTTTCTTT. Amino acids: CASSPQGATEAFF.

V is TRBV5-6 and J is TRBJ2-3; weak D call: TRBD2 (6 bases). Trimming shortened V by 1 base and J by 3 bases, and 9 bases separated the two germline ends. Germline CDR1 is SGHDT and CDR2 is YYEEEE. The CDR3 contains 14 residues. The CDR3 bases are TGTGCCAGCAGCTTGTCGGGAGTGACAGATACGCAGTATTTT. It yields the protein CASSLSGVTDTQYF.

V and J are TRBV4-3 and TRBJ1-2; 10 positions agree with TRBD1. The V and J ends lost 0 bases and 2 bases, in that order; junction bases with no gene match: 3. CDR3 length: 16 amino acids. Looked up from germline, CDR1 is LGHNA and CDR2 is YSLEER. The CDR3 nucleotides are TGCGCCAGCAGCCAAGAGACAGGGGGCTTAAACTATGGCTACACCTTC. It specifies CASSQETGGLNYGYTF.

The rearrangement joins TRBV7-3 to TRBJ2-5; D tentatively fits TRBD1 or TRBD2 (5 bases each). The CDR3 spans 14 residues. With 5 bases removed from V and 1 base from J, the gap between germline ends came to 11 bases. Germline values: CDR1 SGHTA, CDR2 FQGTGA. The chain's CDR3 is CASSRGGPQETQYF. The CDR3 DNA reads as TGTGCCAGCAGCCGGGGCGGGCCCCAAGAGACCCAGTACTTC.

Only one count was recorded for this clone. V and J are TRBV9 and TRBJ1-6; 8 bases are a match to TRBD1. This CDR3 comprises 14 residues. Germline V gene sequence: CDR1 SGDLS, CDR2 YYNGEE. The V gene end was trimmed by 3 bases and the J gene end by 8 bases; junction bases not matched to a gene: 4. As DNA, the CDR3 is TGTGCCAGCAGCGAATTGGGACAGGATTCACCCCTCCACTTT. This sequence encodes CASSELGQDSPLHF.

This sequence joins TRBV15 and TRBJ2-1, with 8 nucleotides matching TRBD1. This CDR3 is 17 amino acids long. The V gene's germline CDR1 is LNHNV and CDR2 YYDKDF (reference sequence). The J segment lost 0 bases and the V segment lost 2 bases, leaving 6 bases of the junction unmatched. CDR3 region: CATSRSYRGTSYNEQFF. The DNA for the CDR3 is TGTGCCACCAGCAGAAGCTACAGGGGGACCTCCTACAATGAGCAGTTCTTC.

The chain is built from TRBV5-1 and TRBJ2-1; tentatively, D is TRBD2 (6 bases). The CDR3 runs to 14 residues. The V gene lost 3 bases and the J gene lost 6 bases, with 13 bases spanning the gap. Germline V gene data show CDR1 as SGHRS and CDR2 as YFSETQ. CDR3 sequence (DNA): TGCGCCAGCAGCTGGGACTCCACGGGCAATGAGCAGTTCTTC. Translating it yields CASSWDSTGNEQFF.

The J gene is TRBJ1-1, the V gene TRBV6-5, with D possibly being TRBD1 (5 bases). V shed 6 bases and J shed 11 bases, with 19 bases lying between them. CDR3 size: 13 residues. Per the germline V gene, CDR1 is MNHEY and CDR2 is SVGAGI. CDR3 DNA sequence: TGTGCCAGCAGCCCACGGGACTCTCGAGGGGCTTTCTTT. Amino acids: CASSPRDSRGAFF.

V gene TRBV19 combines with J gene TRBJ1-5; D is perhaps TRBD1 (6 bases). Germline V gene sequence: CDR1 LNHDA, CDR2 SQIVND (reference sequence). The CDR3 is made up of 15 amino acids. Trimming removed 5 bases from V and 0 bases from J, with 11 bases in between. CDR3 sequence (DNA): TGTGCCAGTAGTGCCCGGGACATTAGCAATCAGCCCCAGCATTTT. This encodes CASSARDISNQPQHF.

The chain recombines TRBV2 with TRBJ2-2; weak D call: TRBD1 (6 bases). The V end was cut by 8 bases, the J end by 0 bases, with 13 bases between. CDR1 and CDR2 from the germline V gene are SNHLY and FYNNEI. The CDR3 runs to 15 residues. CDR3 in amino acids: CASERDNSNTGELFF. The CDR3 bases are TGTGCCAGCGAGAGGGACAACTCGAACACCGGGGAGCTGTTTTTT.

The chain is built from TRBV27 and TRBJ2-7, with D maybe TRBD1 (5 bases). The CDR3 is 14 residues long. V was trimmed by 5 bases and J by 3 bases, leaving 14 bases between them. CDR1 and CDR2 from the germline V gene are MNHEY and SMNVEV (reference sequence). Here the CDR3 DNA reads TGTGCCAGCAGTCCCCGAGCAGGGCTCTACGAGCAGTACTTC. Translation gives CASSPRAGLYEQYF.

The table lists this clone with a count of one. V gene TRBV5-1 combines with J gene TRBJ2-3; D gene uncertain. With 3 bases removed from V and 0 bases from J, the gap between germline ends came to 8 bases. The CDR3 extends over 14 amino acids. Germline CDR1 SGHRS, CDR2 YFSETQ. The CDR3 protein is CASSSFSSTDTQYF. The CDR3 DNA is TGCGCCAGCAGCTCTTTCTCTAGCACAGATACGCAGTATTTT.